The sample holds many counts of the clone carrying this T cell receptor beta chain. Its antigen remains unidentified. The source of the sample is a study of human T cells and chemical hapten exposure. About the study: In the sensitization step, 2% DPC was placed on roughly 2 cm by roughly 2 cm of upper inner arm skin. Regarding the study as a whole: In the PT1 data, expanded TCR counts showed a positive correlation with patch test score.

TCRdb re-called the RACE reads through MiXCR, storing one row per CDR3 protein. Here the sample spans 65,000 to 90,000 distinct CDR3 sequences, 14% being singletons. The time point: pre-sensitization, week 0. Treatment of the sample: therapeutic diphenylcyclopropenone sensitization with weekly scalp DPC. Unfractionated whole blood was the source from which total RNA was extracted. This clonotype was obtained from a woman aged 50 to 60 with alopecia areata. Some clones in this sample may be carry-over from other donors' samples. Sequenced material: whole blood, taken in connection with sensitization to the hapten diphenylcyclopropenone (DPC).

The CDR3 loop reads CASLSARQGGYTF. The CDR3 bases are TGTGCCAGCCTCAGCGCCAGGCAGGGAGGCTACACCTTC. V is TRBV28 and J is TRBJ1-2; tentative D call: TRBD1 (5 bases). Germline lookup yields CDR1 MDHEN and CDR2 SYDVKM. V was trimmed by 8 bases and J by 8 bases, leaving 18 bases between them. There are 13 residues in the CDR3.